The clone carrying this TCR beta chain was recorded a few times. The antigen is undetermined. CDR1 is DFQATT and CDR2 is SNEGSKA in the germline V gene (reference sequence). Trimming cost V 4 bases and J 6 bases; bases outside gene matches: 2. This CDR3 is 11 amino acids long. TCRdb called the RT-PCR reads again in MiXCR, with one record for every CDR3 protein. The sample includes roughly 700,000 distinct CDR3 sequences, approximately 15% of them seen just once. The record originates from a study of response to subunit inactivated influenza vaccine. Points from the study as a whole: A suggestion made by the authors is that each seasonal influenza vaccination recruits few new T cells.

The specimen was PBMCs from blood, collected 14 to 15 days before vaccination. This TCR was recovered from a man aged 50 to 60 who received an inactivated influenza vaccine. The chain joins TRBV20-1 to TRBJ2-7, with TRBD2 matching 8 bases. CDR3: CSATSGGEQYF. In DNA form, the CDR3 reads TGCAGTGCTACAAGCGGGGGCGAGCAGTACTTC.